Included here is one TCR beta chain sequence, with context. The data were taken from a study of control samples from healthy donors and cancer patients. The CDR3 runs 14 residues. The V and J ends lost 3 bases and 5 bases, in that order; junction bases with no gene match: 3. Per the germline V gene, CDR1 is LNHNV and CDR2 is YYDKDF (reference sequence). The protocol was immunoSEQ multiplex PCR, while the TCRdb copy is restricted to in-frame clones and leaves out a portion. This table holds approximately 100,000 clones, approximately 81% found once. The TCR was taken from a woman in her thirties or forties in good health. This chain uses TRBV15 with TRBJ2-4, with TRBD2 matching 8 bases. Sequencing input: blood. CDR3 bases: TGTGCCACCAGCAGGGAACTAGCGGAAAACATTCAGTACTTC. It translates to CATSRELAENIQYF.